This TCR beta chain derives from a study of T cell responses to AZD1222 COVID-19 vaccine. Study-wide background: Both about-4-week and about-12-week second-dose recipients were combined.

The CDR3 totals 11 residues. The germline V and J ends were trimmed by 10 bases and 2 bases, with 5 bases remaining between them. Libraries were prepared by immunoSEQ multiplex PCR; TCRdb keeps only in-frame clonotypes and omits some of them. The top ten clones hold roughly 4.4% of a sample with more than 95,000 clones, roughly nine tenths of them seen once. This specimen was peripheral blood, taken on day 0 of AZD1222 vaccination. The clonotype comes from an adult in good health. The chain combines TRBV12-3 or TRBV12-4 with TRBJ2-2; the D is unclear. The CDR3 DNA sequence: TGTGCCACCCGCAACACCGGGGAGCTGTTTTTT. It translates to CATRNTGELFF.